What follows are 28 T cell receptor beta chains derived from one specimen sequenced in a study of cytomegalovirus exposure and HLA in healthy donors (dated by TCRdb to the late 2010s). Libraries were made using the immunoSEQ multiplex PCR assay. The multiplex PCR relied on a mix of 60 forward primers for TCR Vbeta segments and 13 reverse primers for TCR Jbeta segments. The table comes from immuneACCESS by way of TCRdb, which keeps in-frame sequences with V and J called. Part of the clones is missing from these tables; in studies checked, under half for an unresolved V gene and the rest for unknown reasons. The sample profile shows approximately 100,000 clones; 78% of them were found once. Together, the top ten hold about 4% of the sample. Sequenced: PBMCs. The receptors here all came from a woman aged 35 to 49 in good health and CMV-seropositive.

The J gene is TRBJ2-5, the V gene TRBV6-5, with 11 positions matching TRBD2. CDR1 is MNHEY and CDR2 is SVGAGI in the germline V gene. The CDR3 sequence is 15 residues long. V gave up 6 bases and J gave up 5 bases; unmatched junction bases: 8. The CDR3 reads CASRPPGLAAETQYF. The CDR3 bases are TGTGCCAGCAGGCCTCCGGGACTAGCGGCCGAGACCCAGTACTTC.

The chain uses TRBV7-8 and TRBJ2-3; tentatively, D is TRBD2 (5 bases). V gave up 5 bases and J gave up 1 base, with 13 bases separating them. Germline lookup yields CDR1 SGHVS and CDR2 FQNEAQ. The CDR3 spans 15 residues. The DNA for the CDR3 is TGTGCCAGCAGCCCTAGCCATGCCGGCACAGATACGCAGTATTTT. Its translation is CASSPSHAGTDTQYF.

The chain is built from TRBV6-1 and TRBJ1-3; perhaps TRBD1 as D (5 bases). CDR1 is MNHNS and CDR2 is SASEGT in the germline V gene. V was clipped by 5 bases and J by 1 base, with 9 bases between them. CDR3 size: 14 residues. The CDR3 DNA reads TGTGCCAGCAGTAGGGGTTTGTCTGGAAACACCATATATTTT. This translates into CASSRGLSGNTIYF.

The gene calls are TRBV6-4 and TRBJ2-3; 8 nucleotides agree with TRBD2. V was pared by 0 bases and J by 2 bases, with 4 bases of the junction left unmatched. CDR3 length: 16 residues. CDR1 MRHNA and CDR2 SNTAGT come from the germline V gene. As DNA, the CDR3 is TGTGCCAGCAGTGACTCTGCGGGGGGCCCCACAGATACGCAGTATTTT. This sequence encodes CASSDSAGGPTDTQYF.

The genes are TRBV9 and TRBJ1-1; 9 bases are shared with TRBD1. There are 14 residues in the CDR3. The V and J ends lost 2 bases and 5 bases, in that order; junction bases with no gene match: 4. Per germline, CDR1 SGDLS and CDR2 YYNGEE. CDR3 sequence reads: CASSVTGGSTEAFF. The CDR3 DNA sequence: TGTGCCAGCAGCGTGACAGGGGGGAGTACTGAAGCTTTCTTT.

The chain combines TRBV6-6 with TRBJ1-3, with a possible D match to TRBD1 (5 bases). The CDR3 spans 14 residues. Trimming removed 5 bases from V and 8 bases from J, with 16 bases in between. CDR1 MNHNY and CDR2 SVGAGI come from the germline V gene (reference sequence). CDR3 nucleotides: TGTGCCAGCAGTCCCCAGATTGGGGCCGACACCATATATTTT. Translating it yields CASSPQIGADTIYF.

The chain's CDR3 is CASGHPGYGYTF. DNA of the CDR3: TGTGCCAGTGGACACCCTGGGTATGGCTACACCTTC. The V gene is TRBV6-6, the J gene TRBJ1-2, with D possibly TRBD1 on 5 matching bases. V lost 9 bases and J lost 5, with 13 bases in between. There are 12 residues in the CDR3. Germline values: CDR1 MNHNY, CDR2 SVGAGI (reference sequence).

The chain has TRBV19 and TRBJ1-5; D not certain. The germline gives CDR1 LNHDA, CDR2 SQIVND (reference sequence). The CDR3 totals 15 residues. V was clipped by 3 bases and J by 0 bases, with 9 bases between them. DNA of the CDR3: TGTGCCAGTAGTATCGAAGACTATAGCAATCAGCCCCAGCATTTT. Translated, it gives CASSIEDYSNQPQHF.

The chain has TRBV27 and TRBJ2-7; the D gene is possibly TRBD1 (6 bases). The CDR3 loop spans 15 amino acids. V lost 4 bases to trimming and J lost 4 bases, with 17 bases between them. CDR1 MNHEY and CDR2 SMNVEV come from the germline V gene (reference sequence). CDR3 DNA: TGTGCCAGCAGTTCCTACCCCGGACAGTTTTACGAGCAGTACTTC. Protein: CASSSYPGQFYEQYF.

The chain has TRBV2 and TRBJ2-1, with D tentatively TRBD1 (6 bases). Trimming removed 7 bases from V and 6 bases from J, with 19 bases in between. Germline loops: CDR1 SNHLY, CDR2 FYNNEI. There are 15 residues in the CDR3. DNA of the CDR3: TGTGCCAGCATGTCTGGGCAGGGGTTGGGCAATGAGCAGTTCTTC. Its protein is CASMSGQGLGNEQFF.

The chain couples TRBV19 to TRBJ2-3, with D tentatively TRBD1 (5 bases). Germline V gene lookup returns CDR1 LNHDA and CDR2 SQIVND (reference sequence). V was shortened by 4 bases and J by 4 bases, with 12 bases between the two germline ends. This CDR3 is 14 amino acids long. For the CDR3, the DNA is TGTGCCAGTAGTAGGGAACAGGACCCAGATACGCAGTATTTT. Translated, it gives CASSREQDPDTQYF.

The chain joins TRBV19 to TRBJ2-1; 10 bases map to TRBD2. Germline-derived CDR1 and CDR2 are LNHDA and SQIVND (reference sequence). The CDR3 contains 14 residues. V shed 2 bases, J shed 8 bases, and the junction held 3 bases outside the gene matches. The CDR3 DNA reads TGTGCCAGTAGTATAAGCGGGAGGGGTTATGAGCAGTTCTTC. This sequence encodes CASSISGRGYEQFF.

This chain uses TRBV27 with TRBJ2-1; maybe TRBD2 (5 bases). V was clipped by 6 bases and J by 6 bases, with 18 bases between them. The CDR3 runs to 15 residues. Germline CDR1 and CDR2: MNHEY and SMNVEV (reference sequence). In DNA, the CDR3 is TGTGCCAGCAGCCACGCCGGGGTATCGGGCAATGAGCAGTTCTTC. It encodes CASSHAGVSGNEQFF.

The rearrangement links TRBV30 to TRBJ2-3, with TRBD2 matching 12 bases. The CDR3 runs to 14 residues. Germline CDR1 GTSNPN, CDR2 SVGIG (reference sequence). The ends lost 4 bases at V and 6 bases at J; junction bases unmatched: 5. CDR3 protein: CAWTSGRAADTQYF. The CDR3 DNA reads TGTGCCTGGACTAGCGGGAGGGCCGCGGATACGCAGTATTTT.

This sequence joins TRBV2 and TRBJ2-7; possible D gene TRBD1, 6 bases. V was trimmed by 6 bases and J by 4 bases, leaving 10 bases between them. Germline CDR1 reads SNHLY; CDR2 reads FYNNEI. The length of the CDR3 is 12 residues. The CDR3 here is CASSLQGYEQYF. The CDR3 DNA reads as TGTGCCAGCAGCCTACAGGGTTACGAGCAGTACTTC.

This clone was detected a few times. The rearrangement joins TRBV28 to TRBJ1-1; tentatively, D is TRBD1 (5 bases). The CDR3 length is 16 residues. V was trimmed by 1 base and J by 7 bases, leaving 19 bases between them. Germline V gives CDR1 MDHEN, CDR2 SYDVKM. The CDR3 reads CASSLSQGGGGDEAFF. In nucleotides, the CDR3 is TGTGCCAGCAGTTTATCCCAGGGCGGTGGCGGTGATGAAGCTTTCTTT.

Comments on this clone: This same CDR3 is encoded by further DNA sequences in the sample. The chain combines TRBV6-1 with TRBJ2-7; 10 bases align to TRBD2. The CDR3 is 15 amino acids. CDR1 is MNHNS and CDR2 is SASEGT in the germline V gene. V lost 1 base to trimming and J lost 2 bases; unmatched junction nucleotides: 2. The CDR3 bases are TGTGCCAGCAGTGAAGGGACTAGCGGAGCCTACGAGCAGTACTTC. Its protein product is CASSEGTSGAYEQYF.

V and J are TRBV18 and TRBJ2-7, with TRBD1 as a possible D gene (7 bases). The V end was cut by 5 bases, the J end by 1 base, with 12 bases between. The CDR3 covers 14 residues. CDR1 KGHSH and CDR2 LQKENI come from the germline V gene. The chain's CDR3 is CASSTTGTSYEQYF. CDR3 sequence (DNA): TGTGCCAGCTCAACGACAGGGACTTCCTACGAGCAGTACTTC.

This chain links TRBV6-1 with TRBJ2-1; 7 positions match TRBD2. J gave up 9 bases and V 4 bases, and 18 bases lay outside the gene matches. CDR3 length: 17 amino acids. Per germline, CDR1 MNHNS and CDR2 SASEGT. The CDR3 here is CASSGLWLAEPRGEQFF. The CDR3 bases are TGTGCCAGCAGTGGGCTTTGGCTAGCGGAGCCGAGGGGTGAGCAGTTCTTC.

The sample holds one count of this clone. CDR3 in amino acids: CASSAGIRGNGYTF. CDR3 in DNA: TGTGCCAGCAGCGCCGGAATTCGGGGTAATGGCTACACCTTC. The V call is TRBV13, the J call TRBJ1-2; D call uncertain. The CDR3 runs 14 residues. The V gene lost 5 bases and the J gene lost 6 bases, with 16 bases spanning the gap. Germline-derived CDR1 and CDR2 are PRHDT and FYEKMQ (reference sequence).

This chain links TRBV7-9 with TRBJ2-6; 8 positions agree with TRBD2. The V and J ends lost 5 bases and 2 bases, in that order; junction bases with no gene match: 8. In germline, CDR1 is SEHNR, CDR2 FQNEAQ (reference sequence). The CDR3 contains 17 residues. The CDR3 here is CASSVGGGRAGANVLTF. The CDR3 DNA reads TGTGCCAGCAGCGTAGGCGGGGGGAGGGCTGGGGCCAACGTCCTGACTTTC.

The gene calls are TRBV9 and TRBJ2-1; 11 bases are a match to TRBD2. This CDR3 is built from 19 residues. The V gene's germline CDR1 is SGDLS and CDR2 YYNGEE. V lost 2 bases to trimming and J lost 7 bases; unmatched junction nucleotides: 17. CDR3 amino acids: CASSVRSSLAGGPENEQFF. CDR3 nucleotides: TGTGCCAGCAGCGTCCGATCCTCATTAGCGGGAGGGCCTGAAAATGAGCAGTTCTTC.

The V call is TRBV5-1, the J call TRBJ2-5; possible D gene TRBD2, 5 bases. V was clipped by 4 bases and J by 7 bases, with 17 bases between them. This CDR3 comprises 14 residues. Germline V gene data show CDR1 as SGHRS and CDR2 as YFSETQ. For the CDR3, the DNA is TGCGCCAGCAGCATGGACTCCGGAGGTGGGACCCAGTACTTC. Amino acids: CASSMDSGGGTQYF.

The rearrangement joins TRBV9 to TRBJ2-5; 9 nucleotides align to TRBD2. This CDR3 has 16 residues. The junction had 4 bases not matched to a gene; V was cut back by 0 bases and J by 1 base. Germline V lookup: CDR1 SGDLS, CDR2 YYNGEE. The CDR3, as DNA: TGTGCCAGCAGCGTAGGTAAAGCGGGGGGCCAAGAGACCCAGTACTTC. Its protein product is CASSVGKAGGQETQYF. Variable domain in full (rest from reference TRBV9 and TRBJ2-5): DSGVTQTPKHLITATGQRVTLRCSPRSGDLSVYWYQQSLDQGLQFLIQYYNGEERAKGNILERFSAQQFPDLHSELNLSSLELGDSALYFCASSVGKAGGQETQYFGPGTRLLVL.

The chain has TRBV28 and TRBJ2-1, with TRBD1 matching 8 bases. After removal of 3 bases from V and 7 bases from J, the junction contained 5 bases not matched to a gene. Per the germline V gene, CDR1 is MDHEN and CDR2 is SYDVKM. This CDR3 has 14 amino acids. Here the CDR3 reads CASSFPGGGNEQFF. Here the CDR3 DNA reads TGTGCCAGCAGTTTCCCAGGGGGCGGAAATGAGCAGTTCTTC.

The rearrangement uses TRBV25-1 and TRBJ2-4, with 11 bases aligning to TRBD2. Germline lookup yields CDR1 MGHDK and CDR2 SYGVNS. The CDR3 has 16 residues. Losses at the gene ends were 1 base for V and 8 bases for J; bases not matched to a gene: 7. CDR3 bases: TGTGCCAGCAGTGAATGGTTAGCGGGAGGGCGGGACATTCAGTACTTC. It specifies CASSEWLAGGRDIQYF.

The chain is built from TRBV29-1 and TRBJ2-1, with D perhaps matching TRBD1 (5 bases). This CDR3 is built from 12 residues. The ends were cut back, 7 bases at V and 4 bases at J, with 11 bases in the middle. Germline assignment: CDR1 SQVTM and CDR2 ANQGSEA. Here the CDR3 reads CSAGDSYNEQFF. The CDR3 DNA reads TGCAGCGCAGGAGACAGTTACAATGAGCAGTTCTTC.

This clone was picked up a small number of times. The CDR3 region is CASRETGAEAFF. The CDR3 DNA follows: TGTGCCAGCAGGGAGACAGGGGCTGAAGCTTTCTTT. This chain connects TRBV2 to TRBJ1-1; 8 bases fit TRBD1. This CDR3 is 12 amino acids long. V trimming: 6 bases; J trimming: 6 bases; junction bases outside the gene matches: 3. In germline, CDR1 is SNHLY, CDR2 FYNNEI.